The T cell receptor beta chain under discussion was sequenced for a study of T-cell memory formation after mild COVID-19. Study-wide context: TCR clusters mostly belonged to single donors. Regarding the study as a whole: From day 15 to 85, contracting clones were balanced between CD4 and CD8, whereas later expanders leaned toward CD4+. CD4+ clones that contracted lay mainly in CM and EM; CD8+ ones lay in EMRA. Memory cells collected pre-infection included some clones that later responded, suggesting cross-reactive memory joined.

In its sample, this clonotype was seen a few times. What it binds is not known. TCRdb reanalysed the 5' RACE reads using MiXCR and keeps one entry per CDR3 protein. The sample records some 200,000 distinct CDR3 sequences, around 8.8% being singletons. V dropped 0 bases and J dropped 5 bases, with 5 bases sitting between them. This CDR3 is 12 amino acids long. Per the germline V gene, CDR1 is SGHRS and CDR2 is YFSETQ. The chain carries TRBV5-1 and TRBJ2-5; D is uncertain. The sample was PBMCs or a T cell subset sorted from them (not recorded which). The TCR originated in a man aged 18 to 29 who had mild COVID-19 (a few samples of this study predate the infection). Cell type and time point are not known. Here the CDR3 DNA reads TGCGCCAGCAGCTTGGGTGCCGAGACCCAGTACTTC. It yields the protein CASSLGAETQYF.